This T cell receptor beta chain was documented in a study of CD8+ T cells in alopecia areata. About the research overall: Tofacitinib administration to treated patients was oral, at 5 to 10 mg twice daily. Dosing spanned 6 to 18 months on tofacitinib, then 6 months off drug. General observations from the study: More clonal than normal scalp was lesional scalp, particularly alopecia totalis/universalis. Among patients, TCR sharing was less clear than in mice, a difference possibly due in part to HLA diversity in the patient population.

There are 15 residues in the CDR3. Germline assignment: CDR1 MGHDK and CDR2 SYGVNS. The germline V and J ends were trimmed by 7 bases and 2 bases, with 16 bases remaining between them. A remark on this clone: Its antigen is unidentified.

Reverse transcribed after extraction, RNA yielded cDNA as the sequencing template. Data came from immunoSEQ multiplex PCR; TCRdb stores just in-frame clones and leaves some out. The sample lists some 170,000 clones, just over 65% seen once, with over 9.5% in the top ten. The clonotype comes from a human donor with alopecia areata. The sample consisted of CD8+ T cells sorted from blood, taken at week 0. The chain carries TRBV25-1 and TRBJ2-3; D possibly uses TRBD1 or TRBD2 (5 bases each). CDR3: CASIPPGRVTDTQYF. The CDR3 coding sequence is TGTGCCAGCATCCCACCGGGACGAGTCACAGATACGCAGTATTTT. Full variable domain (missing parts from reference TRBV25-1 and TRBJ2-3): EADIYQTPRYLVIGTGKKITLECSQTMGHDKMYWYQQDPGMELHLIHYSYGVNSTEKGDLSSESTVSRIRTEHFPLTLESARPSHTSQYLCASIPPGRVTDTQYFGPGTRLTVL.